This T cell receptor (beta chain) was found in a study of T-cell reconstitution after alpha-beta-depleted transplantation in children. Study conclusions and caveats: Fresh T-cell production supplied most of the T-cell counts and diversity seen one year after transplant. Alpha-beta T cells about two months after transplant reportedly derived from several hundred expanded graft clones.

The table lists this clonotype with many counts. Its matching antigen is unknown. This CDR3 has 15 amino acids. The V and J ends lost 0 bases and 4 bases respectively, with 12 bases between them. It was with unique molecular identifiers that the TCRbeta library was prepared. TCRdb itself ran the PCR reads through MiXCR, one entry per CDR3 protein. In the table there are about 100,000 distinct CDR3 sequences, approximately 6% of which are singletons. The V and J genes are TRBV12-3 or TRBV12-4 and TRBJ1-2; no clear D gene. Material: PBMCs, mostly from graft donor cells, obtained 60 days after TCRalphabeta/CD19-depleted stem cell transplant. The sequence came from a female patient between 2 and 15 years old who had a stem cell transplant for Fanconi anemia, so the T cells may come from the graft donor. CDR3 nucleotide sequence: TGTGCCAGCAGTTTAGCGCTCCCGGTAGGCTATGGCTACACCTTC. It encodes CASSLALPVGYGYTF.